This TCR beta chain was documented in a study of blood T cell repertoires in COVID-19. V dropped 6 bases and J dropped 4; count of bases not matched to a gene: 9. Germline V gene data show CDR1 as MDHEN and CDR2 as SYDVKM. CDR3 length: 17 amino acids. In this sample, this clone turned up a few times. Repertoires were generated with immunoSEQ multiplex PCR, while TCRdb's copy carries only in-frame clones and drops some. The sample holds tens of thousands of clones, 89% seen once. The sample was peripheral blood. The chain carries TRBV28 and TRBJ2-6; 10 nucleotides align to TRBD2. The sequence was collected from a man in his fifties or sixties with COVID-19, enrolled during active disease. The CDR3 DNA is TGTGCCAGCAGCCCATCTAGCGGGAGTCCAGGGGCCAACGTCCTGACTTTC. As protein: CASSPSSGSPGANVLTF.